This is a list of T cell receptor beta chains from one sample in a study of blood T cell repertoires in COVID-19. Only in-frame clones appear in the TCRdb table, and some are missing; sequencing was by immunoSEQ multiplex PCR. The sample comprises about half a million clones, 80% to 90% of which are singletons, and 3.2% rests with the top ten. Sample: peripheral blood. Source of these receptors: a human donor in a cohort sampled during active COVID-19. CDR3s include the opening cysteine and the closing phenylalanine or tryptophan. D genes are given only for firm matches. Size tells how often a clone was seen (once, few, many) or the class of an expanded clone, and some rows leave it out.

D gene,V gene,clone size,J gene,CDR3 protein,CDR3 DNA
TRBD2,TRBV6-5,NA,TRBJ2-1,CASSSGGSEYNEQFF,TGTGCCAGCAGTTCTGGCGGGAGCGAGTACAATGAGCAGTTCTTC
NA,TRBV7-9,NA,TRBJ1-1,CASSLALGEGTEAFF,TGTGCCAGCAGCTTAGCGTTAGGGGAGGGCACTGAAGCTTTCTTT
NA,TRBV9,once,TRBJ1-1,CASSVGSVRNTEAFF,TGTGCCAGCAGCGTAGGGTCAGTCAGGAACACTGAAGCTTTCTTT
TRBD2,TRBV6-9,NA,TRBJ2-7,CASIAGRSYEQYF,TGTGCCAGCATAGCGGGACGCTCCTACGAGCAGTACTTC
TRBD2,TRBV5-1,NA,TRBJ2-7,CASSSTGTSGPSYEQYF,TGCGCCAGCAGCTCAACAGGGACTAGCGGGCCCTCCTACGAGCAGTACTTC
NA,TRBV7-6,NA,TRBJ2-7,CASSLGMGGLYEQYF,TGTGCCAGCAGCTTAGGGATGGGGGGGCTCTACGAGCAGTACTTC
NA,TRBV12-3/TRBV12-4,NA,TRBJ1-5,CASRQDSPSAQHF,TGTGCCAGCAGGCAGGACAGCCCGTCGGCCCAGCATTTT
NA,TRBV18,NA,TRBJ1-5,CASSPSRSSNQPQHF,TGTGCCAGCTCACCATCGAGGAGTAGCAATCAGCCCCAGCATTTT
NA,TRBV30,few,TRBJ1-2,CAWKEDFNYGYTF,TGTGCCTGGAAAGAGGACTTTAACTATGGCTACACCTTC
TRBD1,TRBV6-6,NA,TRBJ1-5,CASSGQGLSNQPQHF,TGTGCCAGCAGCGGACAGGGGCTCAGCAATCAGCCCCAGCATTTT
TRBD1,TRBV7-2,NA,TRBJ1-1,CASSLDRGRTEAFF,TGTGCCAGCAGCTTAGACAGGGGGCGAACTGAAGCTTTCTTT
NA,TRBV28,NA,TRBJ1-2,CASSRQEVVIYGYTF,TGTGCCAGCAGTAGACAGGAGGTGGTAATCTATGGCTACACCTTC
TRBD1,TRBV7-2,NA,TRBJ1-3,CASSRDRASGNTIYF,TGTGCCAGCAGCCGCGACAGGGCCTCTGGAAACACCATATATTTT
NA,TRBV6-5,NA,TRBJ1-6,CASSRGGNSPLHF,TGTGCCAGCTCCCGAGGGGGAAATTCACCCCTCCACTTT
NA,TRBV19,once,TRBJ2-1,CASSFRLSAASYNEQFF,TGTGCCAGTAGTTTCCGCCTTTCAGCGGCCTCTTACAATGAGCAGTTCTTC
TRBD1,TRBV19,NA,TRBJ1-1,CASSIRGGQMNTEAFF,TGTGCCAGTAGTATACGGGGGGGACAGATGAACACTGAAGCTTTCTTT
TRBD1,TRBV6-1,NA,TRBJ1-3,CASSDRDRGHAGNTIYF,TGTGCCAGCAGTGACAGGGACAGGGGGCACGCTGGAAACACCATATATTTT
NA,TRBV3-1/TRBV3-2,NA,TRBJ1-3,CASSQPYGHSGNTIYF,TGTGCCAGCAGCCAACCGTACGGACACTCTGGAAACACCATATATTTT
NA,TRBV19,NA,TRBJ2-6,CAVDSSGSGANVLTF,TGTGCCGTGGACAGTTCAGGCTCTGGGGCCAACGTCCTGACTTTC
NA,TRBV7-9,NA,TRBJ2-2,CASSRLQTGELFF,TGTGCCAGCAGCAGGTTACAGACCGGGGAGCTGTTTTTT
NA,TRBV15,NA,TRBJ2-7,CATSTRSSYEQYF,TGTGCCACCAGCACTAGGAGCTCCTACGAGCAGTACTTC
NA,TRBV6-6,NA,TRBJ1-2,CASSTTTLGYGYTF,TGTGCCAGCAGTACCACGACCCTAGGCTATGGCTACACCTTC
NA,TRBV5-1,NA,TRBJ1-2,CASSLADRGGYTF,TGCGCCAGCAGCTTGGCTGATAGGGGTGGCTACACCTTC